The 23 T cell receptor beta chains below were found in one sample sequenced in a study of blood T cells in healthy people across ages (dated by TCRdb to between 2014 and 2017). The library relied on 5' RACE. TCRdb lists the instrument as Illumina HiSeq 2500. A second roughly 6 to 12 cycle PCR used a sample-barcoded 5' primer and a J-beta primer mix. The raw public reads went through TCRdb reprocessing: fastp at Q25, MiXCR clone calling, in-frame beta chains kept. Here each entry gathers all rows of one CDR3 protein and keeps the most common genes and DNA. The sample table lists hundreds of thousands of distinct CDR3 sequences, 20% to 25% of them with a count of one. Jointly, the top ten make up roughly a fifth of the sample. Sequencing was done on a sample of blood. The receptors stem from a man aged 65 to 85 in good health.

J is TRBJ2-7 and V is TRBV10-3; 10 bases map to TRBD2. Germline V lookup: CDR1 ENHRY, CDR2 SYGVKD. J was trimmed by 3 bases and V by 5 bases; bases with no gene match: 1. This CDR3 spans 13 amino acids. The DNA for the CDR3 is TGTGCCATCAGTCGGACTAGCGGCTACGAGCAGTACTTC. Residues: CAISRTSGYEQYF.

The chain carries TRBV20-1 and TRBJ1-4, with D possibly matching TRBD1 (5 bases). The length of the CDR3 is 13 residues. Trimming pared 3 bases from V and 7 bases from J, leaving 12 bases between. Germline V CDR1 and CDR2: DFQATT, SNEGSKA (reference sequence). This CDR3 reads CSASGQGTEKLFF. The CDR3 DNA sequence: TGCAGTGCTAGTGGGCAGGGCACTGAAAAACTGTTTTTT.

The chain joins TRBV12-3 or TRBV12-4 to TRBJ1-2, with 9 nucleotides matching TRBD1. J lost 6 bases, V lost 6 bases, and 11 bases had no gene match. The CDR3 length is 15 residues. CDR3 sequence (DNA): TGTGCCAGCAGAGATACCGGGACAGGGATTGATGGCTACACCTTC. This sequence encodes CASRDTGTGIDGYTF.

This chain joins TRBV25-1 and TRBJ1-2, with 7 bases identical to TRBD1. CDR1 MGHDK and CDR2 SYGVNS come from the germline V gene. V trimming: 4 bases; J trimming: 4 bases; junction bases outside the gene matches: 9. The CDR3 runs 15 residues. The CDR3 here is CASSVTGDRGYGYTF. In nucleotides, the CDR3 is TGTGCCAGCAGTGTTACAGGGGATAGGGGCTATGGCTACACCTTC.

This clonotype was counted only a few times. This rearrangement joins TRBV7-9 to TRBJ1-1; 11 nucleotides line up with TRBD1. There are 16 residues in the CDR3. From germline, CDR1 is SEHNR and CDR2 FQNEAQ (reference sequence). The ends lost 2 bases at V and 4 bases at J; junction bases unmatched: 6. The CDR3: CASSLPRDRGGTEAFF. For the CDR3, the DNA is TGTGCCAGCAGCTTACCACGGGACAGGGGGGGCACTGAAGCTTTCTTT. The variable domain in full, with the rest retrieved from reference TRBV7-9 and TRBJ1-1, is DTGVSQNPRHKITKRGQNVTFRCDPISEHNRLYWYRQTLGQGPEFLTYFQNEAQLEKSRLLSDRFSAERPKGSFSTLEIQRTEQGDSAMYLCASSLPRDRGGTEAFFGQGTRLTVV.

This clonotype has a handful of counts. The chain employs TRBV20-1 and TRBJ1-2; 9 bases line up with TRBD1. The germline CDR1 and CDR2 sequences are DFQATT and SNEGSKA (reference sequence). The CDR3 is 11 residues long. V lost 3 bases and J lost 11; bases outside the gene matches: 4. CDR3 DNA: TGCAGTGCTAGGAGGGACAGGGCATACACCTTC. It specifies CSARRDRAYTF.

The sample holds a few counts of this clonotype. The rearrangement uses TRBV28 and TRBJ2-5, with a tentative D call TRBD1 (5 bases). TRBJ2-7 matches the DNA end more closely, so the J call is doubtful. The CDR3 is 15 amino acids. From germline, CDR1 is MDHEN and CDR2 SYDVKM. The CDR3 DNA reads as TGTGCCAGCAGTTCTATCCAAGGGGACTCCTACGAGCAGTACGTC. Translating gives CASSSIQGDSYEQYV.

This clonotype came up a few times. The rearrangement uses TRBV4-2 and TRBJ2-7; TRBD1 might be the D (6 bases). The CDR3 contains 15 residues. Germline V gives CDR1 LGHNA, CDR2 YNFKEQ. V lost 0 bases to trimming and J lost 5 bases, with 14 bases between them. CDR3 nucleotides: TGTGCCAGCAGCCAAGATCATACAGGGATGAACGAGCAGTACTTC. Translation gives CASSQDHTGMNEQYF.

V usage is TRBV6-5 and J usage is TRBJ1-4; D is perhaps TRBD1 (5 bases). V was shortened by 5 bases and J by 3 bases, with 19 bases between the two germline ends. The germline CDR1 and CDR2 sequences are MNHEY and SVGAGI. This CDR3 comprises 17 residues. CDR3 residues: CASSARRLGTANEKLFF. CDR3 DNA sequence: TGTGCCAGCAGTGCCCGTAGACTCGGGACGGCTAATGAAAAACTGTTTTTT.

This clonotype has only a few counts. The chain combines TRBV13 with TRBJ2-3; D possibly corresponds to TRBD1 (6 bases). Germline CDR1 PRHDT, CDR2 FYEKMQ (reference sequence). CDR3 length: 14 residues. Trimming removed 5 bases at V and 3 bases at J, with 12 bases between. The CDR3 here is CASSQGHRTDTQYF. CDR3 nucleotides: TGTGCCAGCAGCCAGGGACATAGAACAGATACGCAGTATTTT.

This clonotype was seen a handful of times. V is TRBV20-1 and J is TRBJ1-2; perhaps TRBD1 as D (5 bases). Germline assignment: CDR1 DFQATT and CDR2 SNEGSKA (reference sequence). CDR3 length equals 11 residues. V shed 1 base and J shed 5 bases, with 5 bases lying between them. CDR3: CSARGQYGYTF. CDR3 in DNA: TGCAGTGCTAGAGGACAGTATGGCTACACCTTC.

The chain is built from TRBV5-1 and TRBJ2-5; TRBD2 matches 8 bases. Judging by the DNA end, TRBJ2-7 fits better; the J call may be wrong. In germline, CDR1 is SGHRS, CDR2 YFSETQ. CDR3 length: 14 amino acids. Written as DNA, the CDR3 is TGCGCCAGCAGCAACGGCGGGGGGACCTACGAGCAGTACTTC. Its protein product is CASSNGGGTYEQYF.

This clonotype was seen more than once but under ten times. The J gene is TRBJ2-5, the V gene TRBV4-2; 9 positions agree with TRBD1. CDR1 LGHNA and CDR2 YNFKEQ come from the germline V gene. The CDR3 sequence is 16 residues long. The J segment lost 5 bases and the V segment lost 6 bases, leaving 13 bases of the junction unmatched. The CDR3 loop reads CASRPALQGAGETQYF. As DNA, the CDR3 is TGTGCCAGCAGGCCAGCCCTACAGGGGGCAGGGGAGACCCAGTACTTC.

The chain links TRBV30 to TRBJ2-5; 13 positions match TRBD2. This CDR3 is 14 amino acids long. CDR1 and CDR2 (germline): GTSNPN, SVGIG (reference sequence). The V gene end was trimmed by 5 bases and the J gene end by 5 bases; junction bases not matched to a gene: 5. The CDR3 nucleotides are TGTGCCTGGGGACTAGCGGGAGCGTATGAGACCCAGTACTTC. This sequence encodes CAWGLAGAYETQYF.

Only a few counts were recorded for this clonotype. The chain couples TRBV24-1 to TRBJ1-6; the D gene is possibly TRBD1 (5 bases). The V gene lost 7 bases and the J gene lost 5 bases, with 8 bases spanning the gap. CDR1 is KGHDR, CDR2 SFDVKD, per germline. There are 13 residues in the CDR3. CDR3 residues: CATSRDHNSPLHF. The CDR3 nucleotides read TGTGCCACCAGCCGGGACCATAATTCACCCCTCCACTTT.

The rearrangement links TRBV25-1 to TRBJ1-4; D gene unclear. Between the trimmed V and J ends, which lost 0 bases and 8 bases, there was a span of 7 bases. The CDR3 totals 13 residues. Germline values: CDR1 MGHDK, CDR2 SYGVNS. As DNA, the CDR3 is TGTGCCAGCAGTGAATACGGTCGCGAAAAACTGTTTTTT. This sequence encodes CASSEYGREKLFF.

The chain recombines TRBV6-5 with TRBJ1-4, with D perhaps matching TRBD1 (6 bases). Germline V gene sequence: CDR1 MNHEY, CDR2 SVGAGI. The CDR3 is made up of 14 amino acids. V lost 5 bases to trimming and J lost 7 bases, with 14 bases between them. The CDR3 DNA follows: TGTGCCAGCAGTCCCGACAGGCATTTTGAAAAACTGTTTTTT. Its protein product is CASSPDRHFEKLFF.

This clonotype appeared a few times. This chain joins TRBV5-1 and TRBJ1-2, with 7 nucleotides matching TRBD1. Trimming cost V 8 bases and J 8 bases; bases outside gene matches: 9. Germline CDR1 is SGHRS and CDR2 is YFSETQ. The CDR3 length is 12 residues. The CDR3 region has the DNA TGCGCCAGTGGGACAGTCGATTCGGGCTACACCTTC. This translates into CASGTVDSGYTF.

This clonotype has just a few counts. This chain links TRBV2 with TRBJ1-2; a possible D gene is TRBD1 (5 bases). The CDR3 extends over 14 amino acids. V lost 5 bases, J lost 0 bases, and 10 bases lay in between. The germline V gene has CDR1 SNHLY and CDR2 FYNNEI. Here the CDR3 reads CASSSGTSNYGYTF. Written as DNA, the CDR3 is TGTGCCAGCAGTTCCGGGACTTCTAACTATGGCTACACCTTC.

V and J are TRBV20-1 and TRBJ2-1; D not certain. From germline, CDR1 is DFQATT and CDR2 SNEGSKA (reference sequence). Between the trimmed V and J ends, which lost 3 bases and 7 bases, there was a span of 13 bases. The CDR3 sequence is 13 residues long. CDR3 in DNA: TGCAGTGCTAGGGATAGGCTAATAAATGAGCAGTTCTTC. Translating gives CSARDRLINEQFF.

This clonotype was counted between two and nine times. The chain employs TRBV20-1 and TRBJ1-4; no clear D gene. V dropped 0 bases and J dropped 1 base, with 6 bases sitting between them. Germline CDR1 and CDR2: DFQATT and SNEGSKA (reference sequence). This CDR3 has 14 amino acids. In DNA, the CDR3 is TGCAGTGCTAGAGACGGGAAAACTAATGAAAAACTGTTTTTT. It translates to CSARDGKTNEKLFF.

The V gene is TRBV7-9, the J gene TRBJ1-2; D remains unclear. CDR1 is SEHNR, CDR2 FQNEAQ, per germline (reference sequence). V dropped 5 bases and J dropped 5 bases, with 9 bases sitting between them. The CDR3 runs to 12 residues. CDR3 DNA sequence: TGTGCCAGCAGCCCAATGGGGTATGGCTACACCTTC. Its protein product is CASSPMGYGYTF.

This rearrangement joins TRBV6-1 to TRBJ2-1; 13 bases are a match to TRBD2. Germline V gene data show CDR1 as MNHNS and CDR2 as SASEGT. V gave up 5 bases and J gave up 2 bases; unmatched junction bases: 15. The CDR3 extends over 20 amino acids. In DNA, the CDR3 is TGTGCCAGCAGTCCGCCCCTGACTAGCGGGGGGCTGAGGACCTACAATGAGCAGTTCTTC. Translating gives CASSPPLTSGGLRTYNEQFF.